This record covers a single T cell receptor (beta chain). These data come from a study of memory CD8 T cells in hepatitis C reinfection. About the research overall: Reinfection meant HCV RNA positivity after two negatives ≥60 days apart. Samples late or after reinfection came 12 to 24 weeks post-detection.

Specified time point: late/post reinfection, 12 to 24 weeks after detection. The sorted cells went straight to TCR sequencing with no prior in vitro expansion. The Montreal HEPCO cohort supplied donors who inject drugs. A couple of donors provided sorted CD3+ CD8+ CD45RO- naive CD8 T cells at all three reinfection time points. Using immunoSEQ multiplex PCR, the repertoire was profiled, and TCRdb retains in-frame clones only, with some absent. The sample records some 46,000 clones, 85% to 90% being singletons. The TCR originated in a man between 18 and 29 years old with hepatitis C virus infection. Material: naive CD8+ T cells sorted from blood.

CDR3: CASRGTGTDSEQFF. In nucleotides, the CDR3 is TGTGCCAGCAGGGGGACAGGGACGGACAGTGAGCAGTTCTTC. The chain uses TRBV6-5 and TRBJ2-1, with TRBD1 identical over 9 bases. The CDR3 is made up of 14 amino acids. The V segment lost 6 bases and the J segment 9 bases; nucleotides outside the gene matches: 9. Germline CDR1 is MNHEY and CDR2 is SVGAGI.